This record looks at one T cell receptor beta chain sequence and its context. What it recognizes is unknown. Adult allogeneic hematopoietic cell transplant recipients with steroid-refractory graft-versus-host disease were prospectively enrolled for research autopsy. Median post-mortem interval was around 9.3 hours for GI, liver, skin and lymphoid tissues. Germline CDR1 reads DFQATT; CDR2 reads SNEGSKA (reference sequence). The CDR3 runs 11 residues. Trimming took off 4 bases at V and 3 bases at J, with 6 bases between the two ends. These data are taken from a study of tissue T cells after allogeneic stem cell transplantation. The study, taken as a whole, reports: Within patients, tissue anatomy strongly shaped TCR repertoire composition. Alloreactivity or antigen specificity of tissue TCRs was not determined; some clones might be host cells.

The assay was immunoSEQ multiplex PCR, and TCRdb's table has in-frame clones only and misses some. The data show almost 3,000 clones, about two thirds seen once. V usage is TRBV20-1 and J usage is TRBJ2-5; unclear D gene. This receptor was identified in a male patient over 55 with steroid-refractory graft-versus-host disease after an allogeneic stem cell transplant. Some T cells may trace back to the graft donor. The material sequenced was descending colon tissue, taken at autopsy. CDR3 amino acids: CSAKEKETQYF. As DNA, the CDR3 is TGCAGTGCTAAAGAGAAAGAGACCCAGTACTTC.